Described below is a single TCR beta chain sequence and its context. What it recognizes is unknown. This CDR3 is built from 16 residues. V lost 5 bases to trimming and J lost 4 bases; unmatched junction nucleotides: 9. Germline V gives CDR1 MNHNS, CDR2 SASEGT. Unique molecular identifiers were incorporated into the prepared TCRbeta library. TCRdb re-called the PCR reads with MiXCR, one entry per CDR3 protein. The sample records under 750,000 distinct CDR3 sequences, approximately 22% being singletons. The entry originates in a study of T-cell reconstitution after alpha-beta-depleted transplantation in children. The study, taken as a whole, reports: It was reported that alpha-beta T cells came from several hundred expanded graft clones (about two months after transplant). Counts and diversity of T cells one year after transplant came mostly from newly produced T cells. Surviving recipient T cells and thymic progenitors accounted for the high day-60 TCRbeta diversity observed in some patients.

The rearrangement links TRBV6-1 to TRBJ2-1; TRBD2 matches at 9 bases. This clonotype was sampled from a boy under three years old who had a stem cell transplant for acute myeloid leukemia, so the T cells may come from the graft donor. The sequencing here drew on PBMCs, mostly from graft donor cells, taken 360 days after TCRalphabeta/CD19-depleted stem cell transplant. The CDR3 protein is CASSPLAGDQYNEQFF. The CDR3 coding sequence is TGTGCCAGCAGTCCTTTAGCGGGGGATCAATACAATGAGCAGTTCTTC.